These 15 T cell receptor beta chains were sequenced from one sample in a study of shared clonotypes between healthy human individuals. Profiling relied on immunoSEQ multiplex PCR, and the TCRdb table lists in-frame clones only, not all of them. Here the sample spans more than 1 million clones, around three quarters being singletons. Sequenced sample: memory CD4+ T cells from PBMCs. The subset was: CD45RA-negative fraction. These receptors were collected from a man in his late teens or twenties in good health. Some clones in this sample may be carry-over from other donors' samples.

V and J are TRBV7-3 and TRBJ2-1, with no clear D. Trimming cost V 0 bases and J 0 bases, with 9 bases left between them. This CDR3 is 16 amino acids long. Germline CDR1 reads SGHTA; CDR2 reads FQGTGA. The CDR3: CASSLTSDLSYNEQFF. CDR3 bases: TGTGCCAGCAGCTTAACGTCGGACCTCTCCTACAATGAGCAGTTCTTC.

Many counts were recorded for this clone. The chain carries TRBV30 and TRBJ1-1, with unresolved D. V was pared by 2 bases and J by 3 bases, with 7 bases between. Germline-derived CDR1 and CDR2 are GTSNPN and SVGIG (reference sequence). The CDR3 extends over 12 amino acids. The CDR3: CAWSLVHTEAFF. In DNA form, the CDR3 reads TGTGCCTGGAGTCTCGTGCACACTGAAGCTTTCTTT.

The chain uses TRBV2 and TRBJ1-2; TRBD1 aligns across 9 bases. V shed 9 bases and J 7 bases; nucleotides not matched to a gene: 12. The length of the CDR3 is 14 residues. Germline CDR1 reads SNHLY; CDR2 reads FYNNEI. CDR3 DNA: TGTGCCAGTTCCGGACAGGGGAAAGTGGGTGGCTACACCTTC. Its protein product is CASSGQGKVGGYTF.

The chain uses TRBV2 and TRBJ1-2; 12 positions match TRBD1. This CDR3 region has 16 residues. V was pared by 7 bases and J by 5 bases, with 11 bases of the junction left unmatched. Germline CDR1 SNHLY, CDR2 FYNNEI. This chain's CDR3 is CASIPLGTGGGYGYTF. The CDR3 bases are TGTGCCAGCATCCCCCTGGGGACAGGGGGCGGGTATGGCTACACCTTC.

Concerning this clone: Additional DNA sequences in this sample encode the identical CDR3. The V gene is TRBV13, the J gene TRBJ2-7; D remains unclear. CDR1 is PRHDT and CDR2 is FYEKMQ in the germline V gene (reference sequence). With 1 base removed from V and 3 bases from J, the gap between germline ends came to 7 bases. The CDR3 is 13 residues long. The CDR3 here is CASSLVGSYEQYF. The CDR3 DNA reads TGTGCCAGCAGCTTAGTAGGCAGCTACGAGCAGTACTTC. Combining the CDR3 with reference TRBV13 and TRBJ2-7 gives the whole variable domain AAGVIQSPRHLIKEKRETATLKCYPIPRHDTVYWYQQGPGQDPQFLISFYEKMQSDKGSIPDRFSAQQFSDYHSELNMSSLELGDSALYFCASSLVGSYEQYFGPGTRLTVT.

The chain couples TRBV7-2 to TRBJ2-2, with D possibly TRBD1 on 5 matching bases. Per germline, CDR1 SGHTA and CDR2 FQGNSA. The CDR3 runs 15 residues. Deletions cut 2 bases from V and 4 bases from J, with 11 bases between. For the CDR3, the DNA is TGTGCCAGCAGCTTATCCCACAGGTCCACCGGGGAGCTGTTTTTT. Amino acid sequence: CASSLSHRSTGELFF.

The gene calls are TRBV6-6 and TRBJ2-7; no reliable D call. The CDR3 is 12 residues long. Trimming cost V 0 bases and J 9 bases, with 9 bases left between them. Germline V gene lookup returns CDR1 MNHNY and CDR2 SVGAGI (reference sequence). CDR3 DNA sequence: TGTGCCAGCAGTTACTCCAGAGGCGTGCAGTACTTC. As protein: CASSYSRGVQYF.

The chain is built from TRBV10-1 and TRBJ2-2; the D gene is possibly TRBD2 (6 bases). The germline CDR1 and CDR2 sequences are WNHNN and SYGVQD (reference sequence). V was pared by 5 bases and J by 6 bases, with 10 bases between. The CDR3 covers 13 residues. In DNA form, the CDR3 reads TGCGCCAGCAGTCCTAGACTAGCCGGGGAGCTGTTTTTT. Its protein product is CASSPRLAGELFF.

The chain couples TRBV15 to TRBJ2-2; TRBD2 agrees at 11 bases. The trim removed 2 bases at V and 7 bases at J, leaving 6 bases unmatched. The CDR3 sequence is 16 residues long. Germline CDR1 LNHNV, CDR2 YYDKDF (reference sequence). This chain's CDR3 is CATSRLAGGTHGELFF. CDR3 sequence (DNA): TGTGCCACCAGCAGACTAGCGGGAGGAACCCACGGGGAGCTGTTTTTT.

V gene TRBV2 combines with J gene TRBJ2-1, with TRBD1 identical over 7 bases. The V gene end was trimmed by 6 bases and the J gene end by 2 bases; junction bases not matched to a gene: 7. CDR3 length: 15 residues. In germline, CDR1 is SNHLY, CDR2 FYNNEI. CDR3 bases: TGTGCCAGCAGGCTAGACAGGGAAACCTACAATGAGCAGTTCTTC. It encodes CASRLDRETYNEQFF.

V is TRBV28 and J is TRBJ1-2, with 10 bases lining up with TRBD1. There are 16 residues in the CDR3. CDR1 is MDHEN and CDR2 is SYDVKM in the germline V gene. After removal of 10 bases from V and 0 bases from J, the junction contained 11 bases not matched to a gene. CDR3 region: CAIYTGTGATNYGYTF. The CDR3 region has the DNA TGTGCCATATATACCGGGACAGGGGCTACTAACTATGGCTACACCTTC.

The V and J genes are TRBV6-1 and TRBJ1-5; maybe TRBD1 (5 bases). The germline V and J ends were trimmed by 4 bases and 9 bases, with 13 bases remaining between them. The CDR3 is 13 amino acids. Germline assignment: CDR1 MNHNS and CDR2 SASEGT. CDR3 bases: TGTGCCAGCAGTGCGCTGACAGTGCTGCCCCAGCATTTT. As protein: CASSALTVLPQHF.

This rearrangement joins TRBV4-1 to TRBJ2-7; 9 bases map to TRBD2. The CDR3 spans 15 residues. CDR1 is MGHRA, CDR2 YSYEKL, per germline. The J segment lost 2 bases and the V segment lost 1 base, leaving 3 bases of the junction unmatched. CDR3 DNA: TGCGCCAGCAGCCAAGTAGCGGGAGCCCCCTACGAGCAGTACTTC. Amino acids: CASSQVAGAPYEQYF.

The J gene is TRBJ2-3, the V gene TRBV5-1; D is undetermined. This CDR3 has 15 residues. Germline V gene lookup returns CDR1 SGHRS and CDR2 YFSETQ. V lost 0 bases to trimming and J lost 0 bases, with 8 bases between them. CDR3 DNA sequence: TGCGCCAGCAGCTTGGAACCAGCTAGCACAGATACGCAGTATTTT. Its protein product is CASSLEPASTDTQYF.

The chain uses TRBV7-6 and TRBJ1-2; D is ambiguous. The CDR3 length is 14 residues. The V gene lost 2 bases and the J gene lost 2 bases, with 9 bases spanning the gap. Germline values: CDR1 SGHVS, CDR2 FNYEAQ. The DNA for the CDR3 is TGTGCCAGCAGCTTATTAGCACAAAACTATGGCTACACCTTC. Translation gives CASSLLAQNYGYTF.